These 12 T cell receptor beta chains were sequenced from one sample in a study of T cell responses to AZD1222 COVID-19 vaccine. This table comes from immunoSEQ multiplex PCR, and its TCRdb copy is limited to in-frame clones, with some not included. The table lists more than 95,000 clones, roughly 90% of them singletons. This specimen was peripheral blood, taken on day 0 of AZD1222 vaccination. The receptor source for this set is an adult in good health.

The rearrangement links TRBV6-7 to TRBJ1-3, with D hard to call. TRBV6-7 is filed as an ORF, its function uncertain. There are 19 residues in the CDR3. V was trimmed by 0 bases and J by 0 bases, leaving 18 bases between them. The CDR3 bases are TGTGCCAGCAGTTACTCGCGGGTTGGGTGGGCTAGCTCTGGAAACACCATATATTTT. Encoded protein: CASSYSRVGWASSGNTIYF.

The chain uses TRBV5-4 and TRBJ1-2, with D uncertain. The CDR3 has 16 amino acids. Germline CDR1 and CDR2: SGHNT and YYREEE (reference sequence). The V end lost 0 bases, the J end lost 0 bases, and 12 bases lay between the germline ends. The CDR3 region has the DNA TGTGCCAGCAGCTTGGTTGGCGGCAGCACTAACTATGGCTACACCTTC. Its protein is CASSLVGGSTNYGYTF. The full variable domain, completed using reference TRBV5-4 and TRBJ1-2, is ETGVTQSPTHLIKTRGQQVTLRCSSQSGHNTVSWYQQALGQGPQFIFQYYREEENGRGNFPPRFSGLQFPNYSSELNVNALELDDSALYLCASSLVGGSTNYGYTFGSGTRLTVV.

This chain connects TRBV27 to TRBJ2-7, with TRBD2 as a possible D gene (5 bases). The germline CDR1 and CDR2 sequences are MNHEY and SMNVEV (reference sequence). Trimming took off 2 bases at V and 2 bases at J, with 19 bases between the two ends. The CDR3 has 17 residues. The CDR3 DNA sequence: TGTGCCAGCAGTTTAAAGCCACTTGTTATCGGGACCTACGAGCAGTACTTC. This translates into CASSLKPLVIGTYEQYF.

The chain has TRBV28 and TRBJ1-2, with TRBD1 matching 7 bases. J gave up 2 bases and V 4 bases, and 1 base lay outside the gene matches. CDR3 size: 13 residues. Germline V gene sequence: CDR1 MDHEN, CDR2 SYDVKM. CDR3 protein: CASSSTGNYGYTF. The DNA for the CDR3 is TGTGCCAGCAGTTCGACAGGGAACTATGGCTACACCTTC.

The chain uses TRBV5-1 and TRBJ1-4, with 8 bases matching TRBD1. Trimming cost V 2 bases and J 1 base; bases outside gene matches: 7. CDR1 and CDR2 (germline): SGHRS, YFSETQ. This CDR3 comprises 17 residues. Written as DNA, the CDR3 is TGCGCCAGCAGCTTTGCTGCCAGGGGGCGAACTAATGAAAAACTGTTTTTT. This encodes CASSFAARGRTNEKLFF.

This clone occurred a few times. The CDR3 spells CASTPRGHLNTEAFF. Here the CDR3 DNA reads TGTGCCAGTACCCCCCGGGGACACTTGAACACTGAAGCTTTCTTT. The J gene is TRBJ1-1, the V gene TRBV19, with D maybe TRBD1 (6 bases). This CDR3 contains 15 residues. Trimming shortened V by 7 bases and J by 0 bases, and 15 bases separated the two germline ends. In germline, CDR1 is LNHDA, CDR2 SQIVND (reference sequence).

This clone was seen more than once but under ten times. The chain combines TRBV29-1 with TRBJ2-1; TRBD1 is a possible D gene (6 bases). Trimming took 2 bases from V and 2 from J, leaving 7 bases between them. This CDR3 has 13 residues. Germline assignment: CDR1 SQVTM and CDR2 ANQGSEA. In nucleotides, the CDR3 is TGCAGCGTTGAACGGGACACCTACAATGAGCAGTTCTTC. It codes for CSVERDTYNEQFF.

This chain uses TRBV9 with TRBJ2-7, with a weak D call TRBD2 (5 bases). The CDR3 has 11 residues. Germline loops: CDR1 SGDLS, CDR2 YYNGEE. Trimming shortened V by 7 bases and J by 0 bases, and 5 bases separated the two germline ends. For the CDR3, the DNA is TGTGCCAGCGGGAGCTCCTACGAGCAGTACTTC. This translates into CASGSSYEQYF.

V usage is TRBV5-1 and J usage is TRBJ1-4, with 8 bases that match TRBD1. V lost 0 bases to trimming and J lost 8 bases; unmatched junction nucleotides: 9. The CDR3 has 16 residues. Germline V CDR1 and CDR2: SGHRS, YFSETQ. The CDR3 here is CASSLGTTGGEEKLFF. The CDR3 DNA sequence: TGCGCCAGCAGCTTGGGGACTACAGGGGGAGAGGAAAAACTGTTTTTT.

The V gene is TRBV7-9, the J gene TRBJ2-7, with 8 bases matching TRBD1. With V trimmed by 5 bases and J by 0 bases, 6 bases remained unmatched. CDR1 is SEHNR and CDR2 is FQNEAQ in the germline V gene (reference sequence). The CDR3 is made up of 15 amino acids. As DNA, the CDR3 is TGTGCCAGCAGCATGACAGGGGTCGGCTCCTACGAGCAGTACTTC. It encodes CASSMTGVGSYEQYF.

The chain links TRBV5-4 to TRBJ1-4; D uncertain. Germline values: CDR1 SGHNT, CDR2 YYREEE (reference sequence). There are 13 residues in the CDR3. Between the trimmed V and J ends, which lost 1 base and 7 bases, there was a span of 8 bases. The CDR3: CASSLNGVEKLFF. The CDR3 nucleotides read TGTGCCAGCAGCTTGAACGGGGTTGAAAAACTGTTTTTT.

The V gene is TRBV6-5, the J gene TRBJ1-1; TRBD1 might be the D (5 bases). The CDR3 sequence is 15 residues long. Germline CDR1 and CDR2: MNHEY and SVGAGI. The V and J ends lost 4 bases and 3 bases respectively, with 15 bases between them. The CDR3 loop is CASSFNGRVYTEAFF. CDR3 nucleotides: TGTGCCAGCAGTTTCAACGGCAGGGTTTACACTGAAGCTTTCTTT.